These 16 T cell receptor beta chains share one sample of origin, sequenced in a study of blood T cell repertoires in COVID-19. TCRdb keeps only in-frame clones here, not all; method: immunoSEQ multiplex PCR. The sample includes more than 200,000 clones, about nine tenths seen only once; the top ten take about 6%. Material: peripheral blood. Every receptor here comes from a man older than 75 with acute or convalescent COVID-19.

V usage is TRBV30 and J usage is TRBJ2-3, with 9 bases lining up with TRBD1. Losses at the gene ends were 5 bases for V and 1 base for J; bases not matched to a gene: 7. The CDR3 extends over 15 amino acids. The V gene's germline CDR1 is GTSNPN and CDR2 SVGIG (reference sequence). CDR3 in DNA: TGTGCCTGGGACAGGGGGATCCCAGGCACAGATACGCAGTATTTT. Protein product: CAWDRGIPGTDTQYF.

The CDR3 reads CASSYPRLAGGYPGELFF. CDR3 sequence (DNA): TGTGCCAGCAGTTACCCAAGACTAGCGGGAGGATATCCCGGGGAGCTGTTTTTT. The chain carries TRBV6-2 or TRBV6-3 and TRBJ2-2; TRBD2 agrees at 13 bases. With 2 bases clipped from V and 6 bases from J, the junction kept 9 bases outside the gene matches. The V gene's germline CDR1 is MNHEY and CDR2 SVGEGT. The CDR3 covers 18 residues.

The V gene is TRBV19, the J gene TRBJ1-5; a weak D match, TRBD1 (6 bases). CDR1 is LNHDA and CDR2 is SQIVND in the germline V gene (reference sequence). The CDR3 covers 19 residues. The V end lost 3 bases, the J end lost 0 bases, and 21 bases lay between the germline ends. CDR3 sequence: CASSIFIDRRLYSNQPQHF. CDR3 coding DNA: TGTGCCAGTAGTATCTTTATCGACAGGCGGCTATATAGCAATCAGCCCCAGCATTTT.

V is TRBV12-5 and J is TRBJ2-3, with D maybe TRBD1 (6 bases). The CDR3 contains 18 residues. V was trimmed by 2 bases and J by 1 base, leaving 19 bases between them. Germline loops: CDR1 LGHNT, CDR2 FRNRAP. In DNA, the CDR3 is TGTGCTAGTGGTTTGATTGGGGGCGGCAGGGCGGGCACAGATACGCAGTATTTT. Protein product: CASGLIGGGRAGTDTQYF.

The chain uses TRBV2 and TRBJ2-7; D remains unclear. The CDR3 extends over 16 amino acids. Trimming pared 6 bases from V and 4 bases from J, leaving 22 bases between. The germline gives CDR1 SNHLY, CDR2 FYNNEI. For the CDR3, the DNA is TGTGCCAGCAGACCACCAGGTCAGGAAAAGAAATACGAGCAGTACGTC. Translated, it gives CASRPPGQEKKYEQYV.

CDR3 in DNA: TGCAGCGTTGCACAGCTTAATGAAAAACTGTTTTTT. It specifies CSVAQLNEKLFF. This chain connects TRBV29-1 to TRBJ1-4, with D uncertain. V was trimmed by 4 bases and J by 4 bases, leaving 7 bases between them. Germline values: CDR1 SQVTM, CDR2 ANQGSEA. The CDR3 has 12 residues.

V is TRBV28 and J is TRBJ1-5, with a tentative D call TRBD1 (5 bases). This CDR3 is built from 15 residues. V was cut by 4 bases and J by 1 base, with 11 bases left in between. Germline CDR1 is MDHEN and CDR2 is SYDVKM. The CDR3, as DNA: TGTGCCAGCAGTTCCCAGGGACTGAGCAATCAGCCCCAGCATTTT. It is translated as CASSSQGLSNQPQHF.

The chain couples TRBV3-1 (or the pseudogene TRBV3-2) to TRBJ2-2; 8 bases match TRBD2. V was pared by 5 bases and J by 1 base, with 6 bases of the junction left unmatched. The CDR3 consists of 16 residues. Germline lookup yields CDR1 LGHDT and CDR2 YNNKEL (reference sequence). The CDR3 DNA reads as TGTGCCAGCAGCTCATCGAGCGGGGGGAACACCGGGGAGCTGTTTTTT. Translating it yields CASSSSSGGNTGELFF.

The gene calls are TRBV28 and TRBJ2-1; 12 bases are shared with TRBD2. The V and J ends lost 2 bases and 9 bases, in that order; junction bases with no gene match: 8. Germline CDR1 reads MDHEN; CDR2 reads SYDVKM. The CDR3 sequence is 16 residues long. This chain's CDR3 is CASSLGGSSGRGEQFF. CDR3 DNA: TGTGCCAGCAGTTTAGGAGGCTCTAGCGGGAGGGGTGAGCAGTTCTTC.

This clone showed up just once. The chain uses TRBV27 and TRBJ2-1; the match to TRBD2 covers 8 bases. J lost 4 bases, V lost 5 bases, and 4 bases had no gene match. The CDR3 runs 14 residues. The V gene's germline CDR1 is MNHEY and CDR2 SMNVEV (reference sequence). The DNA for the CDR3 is TGTGCCAGCAGTAGCGGGAGAAGGTACAATGAGCAGTTCTTC. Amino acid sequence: CASSSGRRYNEQFF.

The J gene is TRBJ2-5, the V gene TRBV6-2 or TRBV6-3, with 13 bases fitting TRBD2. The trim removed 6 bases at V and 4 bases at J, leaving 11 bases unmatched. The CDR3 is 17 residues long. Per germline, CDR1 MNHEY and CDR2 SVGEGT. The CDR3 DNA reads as TGTGCCAGCAGCACACTAGCGGGAGGGCCTCTTGGAGAGACCCAGTACTTC. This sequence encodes CASSTLAGGPLGETQYF.

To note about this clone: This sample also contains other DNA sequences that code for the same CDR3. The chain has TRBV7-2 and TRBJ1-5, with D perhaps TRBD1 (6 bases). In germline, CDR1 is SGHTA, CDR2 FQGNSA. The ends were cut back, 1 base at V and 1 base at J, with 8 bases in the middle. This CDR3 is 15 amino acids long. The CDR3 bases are TGTGCCAGCAGCTTAGAGGGGGTAAGCAATCAGCCCCAGCATTTT. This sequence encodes CASSLEGVSNQPQHF. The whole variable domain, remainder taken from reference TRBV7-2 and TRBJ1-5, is GAGVSQSPSNKVTEKGKDVELRCDPISGHTALYWYRQSLGQGLEFLIYFQGNSAPDKSGLPSDRFSAERTGGSVSTLTIQRTQQEDSAVYLCASSLEGVSNQPQHFGDGTRLSIL.

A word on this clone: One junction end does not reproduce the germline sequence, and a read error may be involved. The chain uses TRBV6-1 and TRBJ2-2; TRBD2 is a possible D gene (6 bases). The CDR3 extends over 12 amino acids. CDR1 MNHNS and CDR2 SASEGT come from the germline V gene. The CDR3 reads CASSSPPGGLFF. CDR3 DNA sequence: TGTGCCAGCAGTAGCCCCCCCGGGGGGCTGTTTTTT.

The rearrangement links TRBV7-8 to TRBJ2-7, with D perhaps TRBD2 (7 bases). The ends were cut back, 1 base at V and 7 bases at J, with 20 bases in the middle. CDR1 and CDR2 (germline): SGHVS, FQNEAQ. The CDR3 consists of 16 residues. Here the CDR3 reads CASSLGGGSSLGEQYF. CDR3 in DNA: TGTGCCAGCAGCTTAGGGGGGGGCAGTTCCCTGGGTGAGCAGTACTTC.

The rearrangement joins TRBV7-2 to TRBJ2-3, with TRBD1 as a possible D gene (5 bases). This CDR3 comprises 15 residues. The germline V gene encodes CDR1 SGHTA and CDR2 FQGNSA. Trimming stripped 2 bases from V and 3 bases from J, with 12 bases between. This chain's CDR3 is CASSLRQMGTDTQYF. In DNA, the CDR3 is TGTGCCAGCAGCTTAAGACAGATGGGGACAGATACGCAGTATTTT.

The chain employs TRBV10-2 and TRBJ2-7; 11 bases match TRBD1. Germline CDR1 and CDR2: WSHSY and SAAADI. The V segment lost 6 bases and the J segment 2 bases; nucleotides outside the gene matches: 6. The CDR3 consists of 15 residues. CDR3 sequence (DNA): TGCGCCAGCAGAACCGGGACAGGGGGGCCCTACGAGCAGTACGTC. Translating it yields CASRTGTGGPYEQYV.